The TCR beta chain under discussion was sequenced for a study of cytomegalovirus exposure and HLA in healthy donors (TCRdb year 2017). In terms of the full investigation: According to an earlier analysis of a few hundred of the donors, some 170 million T cells yielded roughly 110 million unique TCR beta sequences and approximately 300 Gb of sequence data. Roughly 310 gigabases of sequencing data and roughly 90 million unique TCR sequences were included in an early release covering several hundred HLA-typed donors. The genetic ancestry cluster associated with self-reported Caucasian donors included roughly 84% of the roughly 400 genotyped donors. The study aimed to test whether cataloging public T cell receptors could reveal signatures of past pathogen exposure. Using immunosequencing, the study profiled T cell repertoires from 550 to 750 subjects and related those repertoires to cytomegalovirus serostatus. A separate validation cohort of approximately 130 different subjects was used in addition to the 666-subject first cohort. High-throughput TCR immunosequencing, statistical association of individual TCRs with disease status, and machine learning were combined to predict cytomegalovirus infection status. To study patterns of TCR occurrence, a later analysis re-analyzed previously published TCR beta repertoires from 500 to 850 donors and added high-resolution HLA genotyping. The later analysis used no new phenotypic data to find candidate immune exposures, relying instead on TCR beta sequences and their occurrence across donors. An earlier analysis of around 540 of the donors applied high-throughput TCR beta sequencing to assess whether each TCR beta V gene segment acted as functional or pseudogenic. Donor age, sex, ethnicity and CMV serostatus were compiled together with the repertoire data. A later genetic analysis used genome-wide SNP genotypes for 398 of the 666 donors, treating that subset as a discovery cohort. Every discovery cohort repertoire had been produced on one sequencing platform. Class I and class II HLA loci were covered by the typing at four-digit resolution. Typing coverage varied by locus: about 629-630 donors for A, B, C, DRB1 and DQB1; roughly 510 for DQA1; over 600 for DPA1; some 470 for DPB1. Four to six DR-DQ haplotypes were handled as single units for association and clustering, since linkage in the cohort was strong. On average, 235,054 unique TCR beta nucleotide sequences were sequenced per donor among more than 350 genotyped donors of the cohort, with 15% to 20% of those sequences being non-productive.

In the case of this clone: The specificity of this receptor is unknown. One base away there is no much larger clone; base qualities are not given.

Per the germline V gene, SNHLY is the CDR1 and FYNNEI is the CDR2. V has 6 bases trimmed and J has 0 bases trimmed; junction bases matching no gene number 8. From cysteine to phenylalanine, the CDR3 is 16 amino acids long. The read is trimmed to its CDR3 DNA, 48 bases read in frame from base 1. Study-wide findings and limitations: The sequencing pipeline was judged likely to have produced a cluster of highly shared sequence variants as a technical artifact. In vitro tests confirmed that three of the cytomegalovirus-associated TCR beta chains recognize cytomegalovirus antigens. Roughly uniform sequencing depth across donors was assumed in presence/absence analyses, although this assumption may not hold. The cohort was sequenced for TCR beta chains only, and without alpha or paired-chain data the features that could be detected were limited. In a later analysis, most CMV-associated TCR beta chains were found to appear HLA-restricted, with HLA associations seemingly driven largely by CMV exposure. The study listed around 160 TCR beta chains as associated with cytomegalovirus. Because HLA typing was unavailable for some donors at each locus, only the typed subset was used in association tests. In a later analysis, the rate of TCR association differed among HLA loci, with DRB1 alleles having the most associated TCRs and HLA-C alleles having the fewest. In a later genetic analysis, a missense DCLRE1C variant was associated with V-gene and J-gene trimming of TCR beta chains, and the association was replicated in an independent cohort. Compared with equally common non-associated chains, HLA-associated TCR beta chains in a later analysis were more clonally expanded and had lower generation probabilities. Correlated functional status among segregating V segments might reflect linkage disequilibrium, but an unknown experimental factor could not be ruled out. Several of the top co-occurrence clusters appeared to be linked to parvovirus B19, influenza, CMV and Epstein-Barr virus, according to a later analysis. The classifier was reported to diagnose cytomegalovirus status with high specificity and sensitivity in both the original and validation cohorts. Most TCR sequences were observed very rarely across donors, whereas some public TCRs were present in many individuals. A later genetic analysis reported fewer N-insertions in productive TCRs among donors in an Asian-associated ancestry cluster than the roughly 700-donor mean. When HLA alleles, especially DR and DQ, strongly co-occurred, attributing TCR associations to individual alleles was difficult. In an earlier analysis of some 550 of the donors, most TCR beta V segments were observed in productive rearrangements about 87% or about 30% of the time, broadly matching IMGT annotations. According to the authors, the approach could potentially be generalized to other disease states and immunological phenotypes. Because counts were too low, roughly 17 rarely observed V segments, including chromosome 9 orphons, were left out of the earlier analysis of 587 of the donors. A further reported finding was that TCR beta sequences accurately predicted the HLA-A and HLA-B alleles for most subjects in the first cohort. The only immune exposure information available for the cohort was CMV serostatus. Because the 87-base-pair reads could not distinguish some IMGT-functional V segments, including TRBV6-2 and TRBV6-3, those segments were excluded. In a later analysis, 15,000 to 20,000 TCR beta sequences were associated with specific HLA alleles at a false discovery rate of 0.05.

In total, approximately 700 healthy bone marrow donors made up the cohort. All cohort members were sampled while nominally healthy, although unrecorded immune exposures were likely present. The donor was CMV seronegative and was included in the group of 352 seronegative cohort members. Each donor provided a peripheral blood sample, and peripheral blood mononuclear cells were used for TCR beta sequencing. Genomic DNA was extracted from the blood cell samples with the Qiagen DNeasy Blood Extraction Kit. Library prep was done by the immunoSEQ multiplex PCR assay. For the multiplex PCR, a mixture combining 60 forward primers for TCR Vbeta segments and 13 reverse primers for TCR Jbeta segments was used. The CDR3 region of rearranged TCR beta genes was amplified from genomic DNA by a multiplex PCR assay. Amplified TCR beta libraries were sequenced as 87-base-pair reads on the Illumina HiSeq System. Under the source paper's analysis protocol: Across the 666 repertoires, a later analysis counted 80 million or so unique TCR beta chains, about 10 million of which were shared by at least two donors. Raw reads were error-corrected and collapsed into unique sequences by a nearest-neighbor algorithm in which closely related sequences were merged to remove PCR and sequencing errors. V, D and J gene segments were assigned by aligning CDR3 sequences to IMGT reference sequences. Each retained sequence needed at least a six-nucleotide match to both a V gene segment and a J gene segment. Rearrangements were called productive when the CDR3 lacked stop codons and stayed in frame with V and J; all others were non-productive. CDR3 was defined by IMGT convention, running from the second conserved V-encoded cysteine to the conserved J-encoded phenylalanine. The earlier analysis of 500 to 750 of the donors excluded any sequence lacking an unambiguous match to a single V gene segment. In an earlier analysis of several hundred of the donors, V segments were called functional above 56.7% productive rearrangements and were called segregating when the between-donor standard deviation exceeded 5%. A statistical classification framework was developed to diagnose cytomegalovirus status using the catalog of TCR beta chain sequences. In a later analysis, TCR nucleotide sequences were compared against IMGT/GENE-DB human TR gene sequences so that V and J genes could be assigned. Using the TCRdist pipeline, a later analysis assigned CDR3 sequences along with most-parsimonious VDJ recombination scenarios. A later analysis defined each TCR beta chain by its CDR3 amino acid sequence plus V-gene family, and excluded reads lacking a unique V-gene family. As a way to deal with suspected cross-contamination and a sequencing artifact, a later analysis dropped more than 500 nucleotide sequences that were highly shared and had low generation probability. In a later analysis, a clonal expansion index was calculated for each public chain from normalized within-repertoire ranks of inferred template counts. In a later analysis, generation probabilities were computed with a VDJ recombination model fitted to out-of-frame rearrangements, and the resulting probabilities were checked against IGoR. A later analysis scored TCR-TCR, TCR-HLA and TCR-CMV co-occurrence with hypergeometric tests, applying a repertoire-size bias correction to TCR pairs. In a later analysis, false discovery rates were estimated by permuting HLA or CMV assignments 20 times. In a later analysis, co-occurring TCRs were grouped using DBSCAN, and TCRdist sequence similarity was added for clustering within HLA-allele-positive subsets. For co-occurrence clustering, repertoires with fewer than 30,000 or more than 120,000 public chains were excluded, along with roughly 5 repertoires with anomalous nucleotide sharing. As stored in TCRdb, this immuneACCESS dataset retains in-frame rearrangements with V and J assigned. A fraction of the clones does not appear; measured against another copy, unresolved V genes explain less than half of the discrepancy, and the remainder lacks a known reason. V and J calls and clone size come straight from that table; D and trimming were deduced from the DNA. This sample lists roughly 200,000 clones; around 82% were detected once. Around 2.5% of the sample rests with the top ten.

The sequence links TRBV2 to TRBJ2-1, with 7 central nucleotides matching TRBD1. This receptor was taken from a man aged 60-69 years in good health and CMV-seronegative. Source material: PBMCs. The CDR3: CASRFGTDSSYNEQFF. Here is the DNA: TGTGCCAGCAGATTCGGGACAGATAGCTCCTACAATGAGCAGTTCTTC.